The 15 T cell receptor beta chains given below trace back to one sample, sequenced in a study of metastatic and nonmetastatic thyroid tumors. TCRdb re-processed the PCR reads through MiXCR. The data contain approximately 15,000 clones, around 25% of them singletons. Patients underwent thyroid surgery, and none had received any treatment before it. Sequenced input: adjacent normal tissue. The receptors were gathered from a female donor with papillary thyroid cancer or a benign thyroid nodule (not recorded which). Some clones in this sample may be carry-over from other donors' samples.

The table lists this clone with many counts. The chain joins TRBV7-3 to TRBJ2-3, with TRBD2 as a possible D gene (6 bases). This CDR3 region has 15 residues. Germline CDR1 SGHTA, CDR2 FQGTGA. Deletions cut 2 bases from V and 2 bases from J, with 11 bases between. CDR3 protein: CASSLRGGDTDTQYF. Written as DNA, the CDR3 is TGTGCCAGCAGCTTACGGGGCGGGGACACAGATACGCAGTATTTT.

The chain is built from TRBV5-1 and TRBJ2-2; 7 nucleotides agree with TRBD1. Germline CDR1 and CDR2: SGHRS and YFSETQ. This CDR3 is built from 15 residues. J lost 10 bases, V lost 6 bases, and 15 bases had no gene match. CDR3 amino acids: CASITGPGGDVELFF. DNA for the CDR3: TGCGCCAGCATCACCGGTCCAGGGGGTGACGTGGAGCTGTTTTTT.

As regards this clone: The final CDR3 position lacks the conserved phenylalanine or tryptophan, pointing to a likely read error. The rearrangement uses TRBV27 and TRBJ2-2; no definite D call. Germline V gene lookup returns CDR1 MNHEY and CDR2 SMNVEV (reference sequence). Trimming shortened V by 6 bases and J by 0 bases, and 17 bases separated the two germline ends. This CDR3 has 17 amino acids. The CDR3 coding sequence is TGTGCCAGCAGATTAACGCCGTTGACGGCGAACACCGGGGAGCTGTTTTAT. Its translation: CASRLTPLTANTGELFY.

The sample holds a few counts of this clone. J is TRBJ1-3 and V is TRBV10-3; unclear D gene. This CDR3 has 15 amino acids. The germline V gene has CDR1 ENHRY and CDR2 SYGVKD. V lost 5 bases and J lost 2, with 13 bases in between. CDR3 residues: CAISHLGKAGNTIYF. DNA of the CDR3: TGTGCCATCAGTCACCTAGGGAAGGCTGGAAACACCATATATTTT.

This clone was recorded many times. Just one base apart from a much larger clone, this may be a read error. The genes are TRBV12-3 or TRBV12-4 and TRBJ1-1, with TRBD1 identical over 11 bases. The CDR3 consists of 13 residues. CDR3 coding DNA: TGTGCCAGCAGCCGGACAGGGGGCACTGGAGCTTTCTTT. This translates into CASSRTGGTGAFF.

The table lists this clone with a few counts. CDR3: CASSYSSGSGNTIYF. CDR3 DNA sequence: TGTGCCAGCAGTTACTCGAGTGGGTCTGGAAACACCATATATTTT. The chain joins TRBV6-2 or TRBV6-3 to TRBJ1-3; no firm D call. The CDR3 loop spans 15 amino acids. Germline CDR1 is MNHEY and CDR2 is SVGEGT. Trimming cost V 0 bases and J 1 base, with 7 bases left between them.

This clone was counted a few times. The chain is built from TRBV24-1 and TRBJ1-2; 7 nucleotides agree with TRBD1. Germline V lookup: CDR1 KGHDR, CDR2 SFDVKD. The CDR3 loop spans 15 amino acids. V trimming: 7 bases; J trimming: 7 bases; junction bases outside the gene matches: 14. CDR3 nucleotides: TGTGCCACCAGGCGTCACCGCCGGGACAGCTCTGGCTACACCTTC. Residues: CATRRHRRDSSGYTF.

This clone is medium-sized in the sample. The CDR3, as DNA: TGCAGTGCTACCTCAGGGCTCTCCTACGAGCAGTACTTC. Amino acid sequence: CSATSGLSYEQYF. The chain is built from TRBV20-1 and TRBJ2-7, with D tentatively TRBD1 (5 bases). Germline CDR1 DFQATT, CDR2 SNEGSKA (reference sequence). The V gene lost 4 bases and the J gene lost 0 bases, with 10 bases spanning the gap. This CDR3 has 13 residues.

Comment on this clone: Being one base from a much bigger clone, this may be a read error. The chain links TRBV5-6 to TRBJ1-1; D is ambiguous. Germline V gene data show CDR1 as SGHDT and CDR2 as YYEEEE. The V end lost 0 bases, the J end lost 7 bases, and 13 bases lay between the germline ends. This CDR3 has 14 residues. CDR3 protein: CASSLVGRIDEAFF. CDR3 sequence (DNA): TGTGCCAGCAGCTTGGTCGGGAGAATTGATGAAGCTTTCTTT.

This clone showed up just a few times. The chain employs TRBV2 and TRBJ1-6; 8 bases fit TRBD1. Germline V gives CDR1 SNHLY, CDR2 FYNNEI. V gave up 7 bases and J gave up 10 bases; unmatched junction bases: 9. The CDR3 runs to 14 residues. CDR3 residues: CASMRDRGGSPLHF. The CDR3 nucleotides read TGTGCCAGCATGAGAGACAGGGGAGGATCACCCCTCCACTTT. Complete variable domain (other parts from reference TRBV2 and TRBJ1-6): EPEVTQTPSHQVTQMGQEVILRCVPISNHLYFYWYRQILGQKVEFLVSFYNNEISEKSEIFDDQFSVERPDGSNFTLKIRSTKLEDSAMYFCASMRDRGGSPLHFGNGTRLTVT.

By proportion, this clone is medium-sized. The J gene is TRBJ1-5, the V gene TRBV12-3 or TRBV12-4, with 9 bases lining up with TRBD1. V was clipped by 7 bases and J by 1 base; unmatched bases: 8. The CDR3 contains 16 residues. The CDR3, as DNA: TGTGCCAGCAACCGACAGGGGGTCGGAAGCAATCAGCCCCAGCATTTT. Translated: CASNRQGVGSNQPQHF.

In its sample, this clone was seen many times. This may be a read error, as it is one base from a much larger clone. Other DNA sequences in this sample translate to the same CDR3. The V gene is TRBV15, the J gene TRBJ2-7, with D perhaps TRBD2 (5 bases). CDR1 and CDR2 (germline): LNHNV, YYDKDF (reference sequence). The CDR3 spans 14 residues. V lost 3 bases and J 1 base, leaving 10 bases between the germline ends. The CDR3 sequence: CATSREVNSYEQYF. CDR3 DNA sequence: TGTGCCACCAGCAGGGAGGTAAATTCCTACGAGCAGTACTTC.

V usage is TRBV20-1 and J usage is TRBJ1-2; D possibly corresponds to TRBD1 (6 bases). Trimming removed 4 bases from V and 7 bases from J, with 22 bases in between. CDR3 length equals 15 residues. The germline CDR1 and CDR2 sequences are DFQATT and SNEGSKA (reference sequence). The CDR3 nucleotides read TGCAGTGCTATAGGGCTCCGGGACACCGTGCGTGGCTACACCTTC. Amino acid sequence: CSAIGLRDTVRGYTF.

This clone was recorded many times. This sequence joins TRBV19 and TRBJ2-3; 15 nucleotides line up with TRBD2. The V segment lost 6 bases and the J segment 3 bases; nucleotides outside the gene matches: 4. The CDR3 consists of 16 residues. CDR1 is LNHDA and CDR2 is SQIVND in the germline V gene (reference sequence). CDR3 protein: CASSEGLAGGTDTQYF. The CDR3 nucleotides are TGTGCCAGTAGCGAGGGACTAGCGGGAGGTACAGATACGCAGTATTTT.

The chain recombines TRBV6-2 or TRBV6-3 with TRBJ2-1; D is possibly TRBD1 (6 bases). V shed 8 bases and J shed 6 bases, with 8 bases lying between them. Germline CDR1 reads MNHEY; CDR2 reads SVGEGT. CDR3 size: 11 residues. CDR3 in DNA: TGTGCCAGCCAGGGGAGCAATGAGCAGTTCTTC. Protein: CASQGSNEQFF.